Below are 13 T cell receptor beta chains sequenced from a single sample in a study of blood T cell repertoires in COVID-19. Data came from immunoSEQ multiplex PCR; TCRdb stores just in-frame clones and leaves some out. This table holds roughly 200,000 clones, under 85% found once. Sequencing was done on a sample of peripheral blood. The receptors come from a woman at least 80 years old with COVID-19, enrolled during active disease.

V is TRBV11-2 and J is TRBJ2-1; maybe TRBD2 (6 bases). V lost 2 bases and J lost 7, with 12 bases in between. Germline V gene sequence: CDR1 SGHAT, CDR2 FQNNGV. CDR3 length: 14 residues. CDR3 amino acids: CASSLLSGVNEQFF. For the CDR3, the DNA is TGTGCCAGCAGCTTACTATCGGGGGTGAATGAGCAGTTCTTC.

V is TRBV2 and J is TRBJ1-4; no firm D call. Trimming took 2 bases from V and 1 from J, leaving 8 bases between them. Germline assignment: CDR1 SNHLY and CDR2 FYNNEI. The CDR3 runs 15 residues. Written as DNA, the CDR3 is TGTGCCAGCAGTGAACGGTCCCTAACTAATGAAAAACTGTTTTTT. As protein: CASSERSLTNEKLFF.

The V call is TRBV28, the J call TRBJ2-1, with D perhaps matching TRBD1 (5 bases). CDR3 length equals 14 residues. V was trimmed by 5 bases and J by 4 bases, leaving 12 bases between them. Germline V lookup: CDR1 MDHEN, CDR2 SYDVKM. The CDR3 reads CASSTADTYNEQFF. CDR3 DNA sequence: TGTGCCAGCAGTACCGCGGACACTTACAATGAGCAGTTCTTC. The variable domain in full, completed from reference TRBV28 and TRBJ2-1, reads DVKVTQSSRYLVKRTGEKVFLECVQDMDHENMFWYRQDPGLGLRLIYFSYDVKMKEKGDIPEGYSVSREKKERFSLILESASTNQTSMYLCASSTADTYNEQFFGPGTRLTVL.

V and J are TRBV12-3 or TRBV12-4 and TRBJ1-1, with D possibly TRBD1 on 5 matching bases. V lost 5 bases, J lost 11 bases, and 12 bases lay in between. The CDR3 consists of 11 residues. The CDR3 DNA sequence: TGTGCCAGCAGTCCAGGGATTGGGGCTTTCTTT. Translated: CASSPGIGAFF.

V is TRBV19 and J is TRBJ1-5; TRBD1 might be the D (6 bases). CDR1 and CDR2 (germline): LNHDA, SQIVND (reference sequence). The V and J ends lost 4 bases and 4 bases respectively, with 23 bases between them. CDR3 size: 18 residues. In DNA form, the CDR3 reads TGTGCCAGTAGTACTCCCTCCGGGGGGGGCTACGGTAATCAGCCCCAGCATTTT. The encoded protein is CASSTPSGGGYGNQPQHF.

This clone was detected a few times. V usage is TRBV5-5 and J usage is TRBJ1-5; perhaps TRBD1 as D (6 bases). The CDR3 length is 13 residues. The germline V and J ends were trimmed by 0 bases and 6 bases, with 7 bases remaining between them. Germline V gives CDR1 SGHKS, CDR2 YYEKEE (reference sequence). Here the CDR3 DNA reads TGTGCCAGCAGCTTGGACAGGGTTCAGCCCCAGCATTTT. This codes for CASSLDRVQPQHF.

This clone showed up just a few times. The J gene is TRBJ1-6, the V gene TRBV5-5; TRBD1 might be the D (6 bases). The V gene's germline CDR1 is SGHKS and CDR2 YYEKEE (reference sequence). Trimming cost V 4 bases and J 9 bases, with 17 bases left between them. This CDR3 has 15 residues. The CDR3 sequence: CASSLQTGTTSPLHF. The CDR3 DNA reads TGTGCCAGCAGCCTACAGACAGGAACGACTTCACCCCTCCACTTT.

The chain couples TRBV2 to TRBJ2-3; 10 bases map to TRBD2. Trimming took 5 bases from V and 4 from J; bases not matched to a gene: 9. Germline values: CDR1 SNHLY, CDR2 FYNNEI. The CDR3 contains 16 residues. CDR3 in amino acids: CASSSRGLAGADTQYF. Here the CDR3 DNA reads TGTGCCAGCAGTTCACGGGGCCTAGCGGGAGCAGATACGCAGTATTTT.

For the CDR3, the DNA is TGTGCCAGCGGTTCCCTAGGAGCCTACGAGCAGTACTTC. It codes for CASGSLGAYEQYF. The J gene is TRBJ2-7, the V gene TRBV2; D gene unclear. V shed 8 bases and J shed 2 bases, with 13 bases lying between them. CDR1 is SNHLY, CDR2 FYNNEI, per germline. The CDR3 totals 13 residues.

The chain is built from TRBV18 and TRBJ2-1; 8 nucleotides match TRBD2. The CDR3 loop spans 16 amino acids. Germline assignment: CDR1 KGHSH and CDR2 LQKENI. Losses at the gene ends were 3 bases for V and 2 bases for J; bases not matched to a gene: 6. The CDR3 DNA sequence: TGTGCCAGCTCACCTGGAGTAGCGGGGACCTACAATGAGCAGTTCTTC. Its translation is CASSPGVAGTYNEQFF.

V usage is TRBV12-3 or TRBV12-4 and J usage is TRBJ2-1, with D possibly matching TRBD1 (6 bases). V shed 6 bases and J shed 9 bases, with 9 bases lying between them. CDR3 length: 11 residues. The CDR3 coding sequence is TGTGCCAGCAGGGGGGCGCTTGAGCAGTTCTTC. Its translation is CASRGALEQFF.

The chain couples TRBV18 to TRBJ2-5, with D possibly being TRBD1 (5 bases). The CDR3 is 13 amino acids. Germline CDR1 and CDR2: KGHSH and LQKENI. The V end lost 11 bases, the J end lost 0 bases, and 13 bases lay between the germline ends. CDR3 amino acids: CAGSIQDQETQYF. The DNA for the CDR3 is TGTGCCGGTTCAATACAGGACCAAGAGACCCAGTACTTC.

DNA for the CDR3: TGTGCCAGCTCACCACCGAACGGGACAGGGGGGGAAAAACTGTTTTTT. It translates to CASSPPNGTGGEKLFF. The rearrangement uses TRBV18 and TRBJ1-4, with 11 bases aligning to TRBD1. Germline values: CDR1 KGHSH, CDR2 LQKENI. Unmatched junction bases numbered 5, after V lost 0 bases and J lost 8 bases. CDR3 length equals 16 residues.